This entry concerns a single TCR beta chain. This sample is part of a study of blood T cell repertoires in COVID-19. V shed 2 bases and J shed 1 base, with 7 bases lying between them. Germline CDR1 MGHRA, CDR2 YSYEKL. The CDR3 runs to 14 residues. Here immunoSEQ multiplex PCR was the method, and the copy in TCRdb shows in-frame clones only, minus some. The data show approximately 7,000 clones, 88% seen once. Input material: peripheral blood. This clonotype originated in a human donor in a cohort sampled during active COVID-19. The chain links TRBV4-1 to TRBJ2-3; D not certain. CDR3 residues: CASSQRPRTDTQYF. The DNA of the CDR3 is TGCGCCAGCAGCCAACGTCCCCGCACAGATACGCAGTATTTT.